This is a list of T cell receptor beta chains from one sample in a study of shared clonotypes between healthy human individuals. Using immunoSEQ multiplex PCR, the repertoire was profiled, and TCRdb retains in-frame clones only, with some absent. Counted here are 450,000 to 700,000 clones, roughly 95% occurring once; the ten biggest clones make up 0.085% to 0.11%. The sequenced material came from naive CD8+ T cells sorted from blood. Receptor source: a woman under 40 in good health. Each CDR3 is given without its conserved first and last residue. Clone sizes are given selectively: once, few, many, or a class where the clone is expanded.

j_call	clone_size	v_call	cdr3_aa
TRBJ2-1	NA	TRBV4-2	ASSQVTGTYNEQF
TRBJ2-3	NA	TRBV9	ASSVSLAGGTDTQY
TRBJ1-1	NA	TRBV29-1	SVEDRRERRDTEAF
TRBJ2-7	NA	TRBV27	ASSGAAGGSYEQY
TRBJ1-2	NA	TRBV6-1	ASSDLYGYT
TRBJ2-7	NA	TRBV30	AWSQTSGSEQY
TRBJ1-5	NA	TRBV14	ASSPLDGQGGNQPQH
TRBJ2-5	NA	TRBV19	ASKGIKETQY
TRBJ2-2	once	TRBV28	ASSSRTGVGELF
TRBJ2-7	NA	TRBV5-4	ASSLADSSYEQY
TRBJ2-7	NA	TRBV28	ATAVLSGRSYYEQY
TRBJ1-2	NA	TRBV28	ASGGGNYGYT
TRBJ2-7	NA	TRBV4-1	ASSHGTRTEGYEQY
TRBJ1-1	NA	TRBV18	ASSPPYWENTEAF
TRBJ1-1	NA	TRBV28	ASSPKTGQGPPEAF
TRBJ2-7	NA	TRBV29-1	SVGRLRGNWYEQY
TRBJ2-1	NA	TRBV2	ASSDTTGTPYNEQF
TRBJ2-1	NA	TRBV5-8	ASSWTGQVLRSRIDEQF
TRBJ2-7	NA	TRBV28	ASSFAGGYEQY
NA	NA	TRBV11-2	ASSVFGSSSYEQY
TRBJ2-7	NA	TRBV28	ASSFPRPGGANPFSYEQY
TRBJ2-1	NA	TRBV5-5	ASSPRHHNEQF
TRBJ2-7	NA	TRBV7-8	ATMTGFNEQY